This T cell receptor (beta chain) emerged from a study of regulatory T cells in long-lasting Graves disease (dated by TCRdb to the early 2020s). Turning to the overall study: Persistent Graves' disease was defined as antithyroid drug treatment for over 5 years with persistently positive TSH receptor autoantibodies. This study used TCR sequencing and RNA sequencing of peripheral blood to compare persistent Graves' disease patients against newly diagnosed Graves' disease patients. TCR sequencing covered roughly 13 persistent and roughly 20 newly diagnosed Graves' disease patients, 33 samples in total. Persistent Graves' disease patients in the clinical cohort had taken antithyroid drugs for around 11 years on average. The study was registered as a clinical trial and conducted in China.

Library preparation used multiplex PCR. The sample was run on an Illumina HiSeq 4000. TCR beta libraries were built with iRepertoire HTBI primers and Arm-PCR amplification of CDR3 regions. Gel purification was performed on PCR products prior to sequencing. The original pipeline was this. Across samples, around 62 TRBV and roughly 15 TRBJ segments were identified and used for gene usage analysis of CDR3 amino acid clonotypes. COPE and FqMerger were used to merge filtered high-quality paired reads into contigs. BLAST was used to align contigs to IMGT TRBV, TRBD and TRBJ reference genes, with CDR3 defined following IMGT. Highly expanded clones were defined as clonotypes with a frequency above 0.1%. Shannon entropy was used to measure repertoire diversity, and the Gini coefficient was used to measure V-J evenness. Clonotypes shared by more than one individual were considered public. In-frame beta chains were kept once TCRdb had trimmed the public reads at Q25 with fastp and called clones with MiXCR. Each record represents a unique CDR3 protein, reported with the most common genes and DNA among its rows. V and J calls and clone size were set by TCRdb, not the authors. The table for this sample lists hundreds of thousands of distinct CDR3 sequences; around 20% of them were counted only once. The ten largest clonotypes hold under 9% of the sample.

The meaning of the sample's time point label: persistent/refractory GD, antithyroid drugs over 5 years with positive TRAb. For both TCR sequencing and RNA sequencing, RNA was extracted from PBMCs using TRIzol. Graves' disease was diagnosed according to American Thyroid Association guidelines. The patients came from an endocrinology department in Xi'an, China. Each patient gave roughly 10 milliliters of peripheral blood, collected in an EDTA anticoagulant tube. PBMCs were isolated by Ficoll Paque Plus density gradient separation without further T cell sorting. An Agilent 2100 Bioanalyzer and agarose gel were used to assess RNA quality, and a NanoDrop 2000 was used to measure RNA concentration. According to the germline V gene, CDR1 reads SGHRS and CDR2 reads YFSETQ. The cysteine opens and the phenylalanine closes a CDR3 of 16 amino acids. The retained sequence is limited to the CDR3, 48 bases, with the frame set at the first base. V has 3 bases trimmed and J has 8 bases trimmed; junction bases matching no gene number 14.

Overall results and qualifications from the work: Patients with persistent disease shared more public clonotypes (about 2,500) than newly diagnosed patients did (approximately 1,000). Sequencing and analysis were restricted to the TCR beta chain. The authors noted that the small sample size was a limitation that may lower accuracy. TRBV28, TRBJ1-2 and TRBJ2-5 were preferentially used in persistent disease, while TRBV20-1 and TRBJ2-1 were favored in newly diagnosed disease. The study examined only peripheral blood because the primary lesion, thyroid tissue, could not be accessed. Compared with newly diagnosed patients, patients with persistent Graves' disease had lower TCR Shannon entropy and fewer highly expanded clones, which suggests clonal expansion.

Points on this clonotype: It lacks a known antigen. Base qualities are not provided; no much larger clone lies one nucleotide away.

Sequencing was performed on peripheral blood mononuclear cells (PBMCs), taken when the disease was refractory, from a patient treated with antithyroid drugs. The receptor's source is a female donor with Graves disease. The chain joins TRBV5-1 to TRBJ2-4, and 7 junctional nucleotides match TRBD1. At the DNA level, the sequence is TGCGCCAGCAGCTACCGAACAGGGGTGGATATGTACATTCAGTACTTC. It translates as CASSYRTGVDMYIQYF.